Listed below are T cell receptor beta chains from one sample, sequenced in a study of blood T cell repertoires in COVID-19. Repertoires were generated with immunoSEQ multiplex PCR, while TCRdb's copy carries only in-frame clones and drops some. The table records 120,000 or so clones, around nine tenths of them present only once. The sequenced sample consisted of peripheral blood. These receptors all stem from a woman aged 45-65 years with acute or convalescent COVID-19. CDR3s leave out the opening cysteine and the closing phenylalanine or tryptophan. Clone size is not always given. Where it is, it says once, few, many or a class for expanded clones.

CDR3 protein: ASSLDYQETQY
J gene: TRBJ2-5
clone size: -
V gene: TRBV5-5
CDR3 length: 11

CDR3 protein: ASSITGIGANVLT
J gene: TRBJ2-6
clone size: -
V gene: TRBV19
CDR3 length: 13

CDR3 protein: ASSITLTGELF
J gene: TRBJ2-2
clone size: -
V gene: TRBV19
CDR3 length: 11

CDR3 protein: ASSIRTSGVPDTQY
J gene: TRBJ2-3
clone size: -
V gene: TRBV11-3
CDR3 length: 14

CDR3 protein: ASSLGQGPGYT
J gene: TRBJ1-2
clone size: -
V gene: TRBV25-1
CDR3 length: 11

CDR3 protein: ASSLKGDQPQH
J gene: TRBJ1-5
clone size: -
V gene: TRBV27
CDR3 length: 11

CDR3 protein: ASSPRTSGEYEQY
J gene: TRBJ2-7
clone size: -
V gene: TRBV19
CDR3 length: 13

CDR3 protein: ASSEGGAGGETQY
J gene: TRBJ2-5
clone size: -
V gene: TRBV7-2
CDR3 length: 13

CDR3 protein: SASGNNEQF
J gene: TRBJ2-1
clone size: -
V gene: TRBV20-1
CDR3 length: 9

CDR3 protein: ASSLQGSEAF
J gene: TRBJ1-1
clone size: -
V gene: TRBV7-9
CDR3 length: 10

CDR3 protein: ASNPSTGTGEQY
J gene: TRBJ2-7
clone size: -
V gene: TRBV28
CDR3 length: 12

CDR3 protein: AISDPGGVYTEAF
J gene: TRBJ1-1
clone size: -
V gene: TRBV10-3
CDR3 length: 13

CDR3 protein: AWSVASGTYNEQF
J gene: TRBJ2-1
clone size: once
V gene: TRBV30
CDR3 length: 13

CDR3 protein: ASSVGAPGQGYEQY
J gene: TRBJ2-7
clone size: -
V gene: TRBV9
CDR3 length: 14

CDR3 protein: SARDPSGTP
J gene: TRBJ1-1
clone size: -
V gene: TRBV20-1
CDR3 length: 9

CDR3 protein: ASSRSTGVGEQY
J gene: TRBJ2-7
clone size: -
V gene: TRBV5-5
CDR3 length: 12

CDR3 protein: ASSRGHSSYEQY
J gene: TRBJ2-7
clone size: few
V gene: TRBV7-9
CDR3 length: 12